This TCR beta chain was sequenced for a study of shared clonotypes between healthy human individuals. At the level of the study: A donor's plate count was three for CD4 naive and three for CD4 memory; CD8 naive had two and CD8 memory one.

The count of this clone is one. What it binds is unknown. CDR1 is LGHNA, CDR2 YNFKEQ, per germline. This CDR3 has 16 residues. V lost 0 bases to trimming and J lost 1 base; unmatched junction nucleotides: 2. Some clones are missing from TCRdb's copy, which holds only in-frame ones; the method was immunoSEQ multiplex PCR. The sample gives hundreds of thousands of clones, 90% to 97% of which show up once; less than 0.06% is in the top ten. Overall study findings and caveats: The naive CD4 repertoires of several donors were compared, and approximately 5% of clonotypes were shared.

Sequenced input: naive CD4+ T cells sorted from blood. As for subset: CD45RA+ positively selected. The chain uses TRBV4-2 and TRBJ2-1; 8 bases agree with TRBD2. This TCR derives from a woman aged 30 to 39 in good health. Here the CDR3 reads CASSQERLASYNEQFF. The CDR3 region has the DNA TGTGCCAGCAGCCAAGAGAGACTAGCGTCCTACAATGAGCAGTTCTTC.